This T cell receptor (beta chain) emerged from a study of control samples from healthy donors and cancer patients. CDR1 is SEHNR and CDR2 is FQNEAQ in the germline V gene (reference sequence). V lost 1 base, J lost 5 bases, and 3 bases stayed unmatched. This CDR3 region has 15 residues. TCRdb's table, derived via immunoSEQ multiplex PCR, lists solely in-frame clones and lacks some. The table has about 190,000 clones, roughly nine tenths seen once. V is TRBV7-9 and J is TRBJ2-7; 12 nucleotides line up with TRBD1. Sequenced input: blood. The TCR comes from a man aged 30 to 45 in good health. For the CDR3, the DNA is TGTGCCAGCAGCTTAGGGGGGACAGGGGGCGACGAGCAGTACTTC. This gives the protein CASSLGGTGGDEQYF.